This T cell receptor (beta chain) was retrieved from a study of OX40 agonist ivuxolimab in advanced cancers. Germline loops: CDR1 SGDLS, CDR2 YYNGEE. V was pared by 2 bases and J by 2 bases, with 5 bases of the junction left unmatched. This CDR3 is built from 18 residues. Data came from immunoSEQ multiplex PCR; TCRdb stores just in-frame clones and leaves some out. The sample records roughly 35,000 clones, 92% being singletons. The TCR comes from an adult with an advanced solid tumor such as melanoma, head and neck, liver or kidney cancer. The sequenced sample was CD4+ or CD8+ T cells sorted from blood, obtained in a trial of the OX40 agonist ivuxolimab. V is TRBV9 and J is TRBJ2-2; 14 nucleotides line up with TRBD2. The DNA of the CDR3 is TGTGCCAGCAGCGTTGGGACTAGCGGGAGAAGAAACACCGGGGAGCTGTTTTTT. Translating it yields CASSVGTSGRRNTGELFF.